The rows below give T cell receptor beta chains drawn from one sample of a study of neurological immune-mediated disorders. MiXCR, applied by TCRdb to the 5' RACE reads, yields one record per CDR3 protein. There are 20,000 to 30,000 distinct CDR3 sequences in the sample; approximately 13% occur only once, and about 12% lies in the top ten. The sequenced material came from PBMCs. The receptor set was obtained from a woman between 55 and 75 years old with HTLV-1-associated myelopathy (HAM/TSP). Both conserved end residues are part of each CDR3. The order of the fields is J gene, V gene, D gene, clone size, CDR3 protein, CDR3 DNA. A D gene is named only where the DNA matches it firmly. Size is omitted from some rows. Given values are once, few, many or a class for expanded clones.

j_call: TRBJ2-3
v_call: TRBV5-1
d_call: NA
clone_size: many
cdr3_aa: CASSLAAGLTDTQYF
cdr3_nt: TGCGCCAGCAGCTTGGCGGCGGGTCTCACAGATACGCAGTATTTT

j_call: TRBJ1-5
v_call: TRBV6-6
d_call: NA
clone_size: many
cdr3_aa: CASSYPPGQNSNQPQHF
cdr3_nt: TGTGCCAGCAGTTACCCCCCCGGACAGAATAGCAATCAGCCCCAGCATTTT

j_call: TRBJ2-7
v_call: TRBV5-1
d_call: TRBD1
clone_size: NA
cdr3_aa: CASSDRGSEQYF
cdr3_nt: TGCGCCAGCAGCGACAGGGGATCCGAGCAGTACTTC

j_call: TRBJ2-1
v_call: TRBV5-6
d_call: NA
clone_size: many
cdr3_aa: CASSLVTSLGPYNEQFF
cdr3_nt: TGTGCCAGCAGCTTGGTCACTAGCTTAGGCCCCTACAATGAGCAGTTCTTC

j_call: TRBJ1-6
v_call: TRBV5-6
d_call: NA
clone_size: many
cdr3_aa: CASSFPGQYNSPLHF
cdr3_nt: TGTGCCAGCAGCTTTCCGGGACAATATAATTCACCCCTCCACTTT

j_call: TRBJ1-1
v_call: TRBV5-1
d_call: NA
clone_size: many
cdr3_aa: CASSWTSNTEAFF
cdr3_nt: TGCGCCAGCAGCTGGACATCGAACACTGAAGCTTTCTTT

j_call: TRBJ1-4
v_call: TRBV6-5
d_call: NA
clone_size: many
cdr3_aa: CASSWSGTNEKLFF
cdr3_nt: TGTGCCAGCAGTTGGTCGGGGACTAATGAAAAACTGTTTTTT

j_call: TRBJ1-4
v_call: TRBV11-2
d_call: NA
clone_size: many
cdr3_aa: CASSPLGGRPELFF
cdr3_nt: TGTGCCAGCAGCCCCCTTGGAGGTCGGCCGGAACTGTTTTTT

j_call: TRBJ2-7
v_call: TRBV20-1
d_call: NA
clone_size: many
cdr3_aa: CSANPGLVREQYF
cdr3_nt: TGCAGTGCTAACCCAGGACTTGTCCGCGAGCAGTACTTC

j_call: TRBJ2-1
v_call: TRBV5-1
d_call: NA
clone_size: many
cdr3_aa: CASSQMTDFYNEQFF
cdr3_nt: TGCGCCAGCAGCCAGATGACTGACTTCTACAATGAGCAGTTCTTC

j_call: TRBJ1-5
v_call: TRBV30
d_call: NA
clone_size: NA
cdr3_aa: CAWSPRRGNSNQPQHF
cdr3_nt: TGTGCCTGGAGCCCCCGCAGAGGCAATAGCAATCAGCCCCAGCATTTT

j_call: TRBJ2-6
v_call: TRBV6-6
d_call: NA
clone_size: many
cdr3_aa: CASTISGANVLTF
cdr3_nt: TGTGCCAGCACTATCTCTGGGGCCAACGTCCTGACTTTC

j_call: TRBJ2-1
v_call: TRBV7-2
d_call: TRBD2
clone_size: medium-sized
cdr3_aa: CASSFLAGSSYNEQFF
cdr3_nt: TGTGCCAGCAGCTTTCTAGCGGGGAGCTCCTACAATGAGCAGTTCTTC

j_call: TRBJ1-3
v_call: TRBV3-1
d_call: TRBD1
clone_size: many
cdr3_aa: CASSQGQGAPGNTIYF
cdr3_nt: TGTGCCAGCAGCCAAGGACAGGGGGCGCCTGGAAACACCATATATTTT

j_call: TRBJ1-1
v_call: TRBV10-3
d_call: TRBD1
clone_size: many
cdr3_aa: CAIRGRGQGEGVNTEAFF
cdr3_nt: TGTGCCATACGCGGACGGGGACAGGGGGAGGGGGTGAACACTGAAGCTTTCTTT

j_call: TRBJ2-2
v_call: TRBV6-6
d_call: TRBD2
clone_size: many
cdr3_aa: CASSYSLAGGSNTGELFF
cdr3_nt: TGTGCCAGCAGTTACTCTCTAGCGGGAGGGTCGAACACCGGGGAGCTGTTTTTT

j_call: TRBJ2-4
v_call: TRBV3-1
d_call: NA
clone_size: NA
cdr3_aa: CASSQDGRGAIQYF
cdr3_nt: TGTGCCAGCAGCCAAGATGGCAGGGGGGCCATTCAGTACTTC

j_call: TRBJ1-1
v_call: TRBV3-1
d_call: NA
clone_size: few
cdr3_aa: CASSQVSNTEAFF
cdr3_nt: TGTGCCAGCAGCCAAGTCAGCAACACTGAAGCTTTCTTT

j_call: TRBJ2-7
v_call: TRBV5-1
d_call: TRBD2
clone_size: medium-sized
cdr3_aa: CASSLLIGGEQYF
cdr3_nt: TGCGCCAGCAGCTTGCTGATCGGGGGGGAGCAGTACTTC

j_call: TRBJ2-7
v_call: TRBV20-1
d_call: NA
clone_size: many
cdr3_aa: CSARDGRTYEQYF
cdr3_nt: TGCAGTGCTAGAGATGGGCGTACCTACGAGCAGTACTTC

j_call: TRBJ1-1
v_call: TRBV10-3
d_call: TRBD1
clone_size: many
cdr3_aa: CAIGTNRGATEAFF
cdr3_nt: TGTGCCATCGGAACCAACAGGGGGGCCACTGAAGCTTTCTTT

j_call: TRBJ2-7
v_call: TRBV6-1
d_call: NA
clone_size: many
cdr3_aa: CASSVGVGFVYEQYF
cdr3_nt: TGTGCCAGCAGTGTGGGGGTAGGGTTTGTGTACGAGCAGTACTTC

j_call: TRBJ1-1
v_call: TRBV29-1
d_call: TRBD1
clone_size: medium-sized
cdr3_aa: CSVEDLAGGEAFF
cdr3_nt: TGCAGCGTTGAAGATCTGGCAGGGGGAGAAGCTTTCTTT

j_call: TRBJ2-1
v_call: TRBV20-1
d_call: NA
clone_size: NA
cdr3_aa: CSARGPTGALFF
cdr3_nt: TGCAGTGCTAGAGGCCCTACAGGAGCACTTTTCTTC

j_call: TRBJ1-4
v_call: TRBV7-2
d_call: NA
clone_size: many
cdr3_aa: CASSLQATNEKLFF
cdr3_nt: TGTGCCAGCAGCTTACAAGCAACTAATGAAAAACTGTTTTTT

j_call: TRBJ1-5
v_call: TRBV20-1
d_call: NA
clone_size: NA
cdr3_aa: CSDRVTPKGPQHF
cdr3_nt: TGCAGTGATAGAGTAACGCCAAAGGGGCCCCAGCATTTT

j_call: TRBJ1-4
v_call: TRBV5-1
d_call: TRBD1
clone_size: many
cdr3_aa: CASSFGGTGGNEKLFF
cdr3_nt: TGCGCCAGCAGCTTTGGTGGGACAGGGGGGAATGAAAAACTGTTTTTT